Following are 28 T cell receptor beta chains from one sample sequenced in a study of HIV-infected patients and healthy controls. Reverse transcription used approximately 500 ng RNA and constant-region primers for alpha and beta. Each of the alpha and beta chains got its own library through chain-specific third strand synthesis with indices. In TCRdb, the 5' RACE reads were re-called with MiXCR into one record per CDR3 protein. Of around 19,000 distinct CDR3 sequences listed, approximately 9% are singletons. Whole blood was used without fractionation, so all unsorted peripheral T cells were included. The sample comprised blood. Source of these receptors: an adult in good health.

This clonotype is labeled as medium-sized. This sequence joins TRBV29-1 and TRBJ2-1; 12 bases are shared with TRBD1. The CDR3 is made up of 12 amino acids. Germline V gene data show CDR1 as SQVTM and CDR2 as ANQGSEA. V trimming: 7 bases; J trimming: 10 bases; junction bases outside the gene matches: 5. The CDR3 region is CSGGTGGNEQFF. The DNA for the CDR3 is TGCAGCGGTGGGACAGGGGGCAACGAGCAGTTCTTC.

By proportion, this clonotype is medium-sized. J is TRBJ1-6 and V is TRBV4-1; D might be TRBD1 (5 bases). Germline loops: CDR1 MGHRA, CDR2 YSYEKL. V was clipped by 4 bases and J by 16 bases, with 23 bases between them. The length of the CDR3 is 15 residues. CDR3 sequence: CASSPGGIEGRGLHF. CDR3 DNA sequence: TGCGCCAGCAGCCCAGGCGGAATTGAGGGGAGAGGACTCCACTTT.

This clonotype was counted between two and nine times. The V and J genes are TRBV19 and TRBJ2-6; 7 positions match TRBD1. The CDR3 has 16 residues. J was trimmed by 0 bases and V by 10 bases; bases with no gene match: 9. The V gene's germline CDR1 is LNHDA and CDR2 SQIVND (reference sequence). CDR3 residues: CATSGDRSSGANVLTF. CDR3 in DNA: TGTGCCACCTCCGGGGACAGAAGCTCTGGGGCCAACGTCCTGACTTTC.

This clonotype was seen ten or more times. V is TRBV5-1 and J is TRBJ1-1; D not resolved. CDR1 SGHRS and CDR2 YFSETQ come from the germline V gene. V was trimmed by 1 base and J by 1 base, leaving 5 bases between them. There are 13 residues in the CDR3. The CDR3 coding sequence is TGCGCCAGCAGCTTGACGGGGAACACTGAAGCTTTCTTT. It specifies CASSLTGNTEAFF.

This clonotype was seen at least ten times. The gene calls are TRBV6-5 and TRBJ2-1, with D perhaps TRBD2 (6 bases). This CDR3 region has 17 residues. Per germline, CDR1 MNHEY and CDR2 SVGAGI. V gave up 0 bases and J gave up 7 bases, with 19 bases separating them. The CDR3 DNA follows: TGTGCCAGCAGTTACTCGGGGGTCTTCGGGCGGGGTAATGAGCAGTTCTTC. This translates into CASSYSGVFGRGNEQFF.

The sample holds a few counts of this clonotype. This chain links TRBV28 with TRBJ2-3; 14 bases match TRBD2. The CDR3 consists of 20 residues. V lost 6 bases, J lost 1 base, and 15 bases stayed unmatched. Germline-derived CDR1 and CDR2 are MDHEN and SYDVKM. The CDR3 sequence is CASRAWMGLAGEKGTDTQYF. As DNA, the CDR3 is TGTGCCAGCAGGGCCTGGATGGGACTAGCGGGAGAGAAGGGCACAGATACGCAGTATTTT. The variable domain in full, with the rest retrieved from reference TRBV28 and TRBJ2-3, is DVKVTQSSRYLVKRTGEKVFLECVQDMDHENMFWYRQDPGLGLRLIYFSYDVKMKEKGDIPEGYSVSREKKERFSLILESASTNQTSMYLCASRAWMGLAGEKGTDTQYFGPGTRLTVL.

In its sample, this clonotype was seen many times. The V and J genes are TRBV18 and TRBJ1-1; D ambiguous. Deletions cut 4 bases from V and 3 bases from J, with 12 bases between. CDR3 size: 14 residues. Germline loops: CDR1 KGHSH, CDR2 LQKENI. The CDR3 nucleotides are TGTGCCAGCTCACTTAGTTACCGGGACACTGAAGCTTTCTTT. This encodes CASSLSYRDTEAFF.

This clonotype was counted many times. The chain has TRBV5-1 and TRBJ1-2; 9 bases align to TRBD1. The CDR3 runs 16 residues. V shed 4 bases, J shed 3 bases, and the junction held 10 bases outside the gene matches. Germline V gene data show CDR1 as SGHRS and CDR2 as YFSETQ. The CDR3 spells CASSTGQGKAHYGYTF. The CDR3 DNA follows: TGCGCCAGCAGCACGGGACAGGGCAAAGCCCACTATGGCTACACCTTC.

This clonotype has at least ten counts. This chain connects TRBV6-1 to TRBJ1-4; D is unclear. Trimming removed 6 bases at V and 2 bases at J, with 7 bases between. Germline lookup yields CDR1 MNHNS and CDR2 SASEGT. This CDR3 has 13 amino acids. The CDR3 DNA reads TGTGCCAGCAGACGAGGGACTAATGAAAAACTGTTTTTT. Translation gives CASRRGTNEKLFF.

This clonotype was picked up many times. CDR3 loop: CSASGQVRGPYEQYF. The CDR3 coding sequence is TGCAGTGCTAGTGGTCAGGTGCGGGGGCCGTACGAGCAGTACTTC. The chain carries TRBV20-1 and TRBJ2-7; a weak D match, TRBD2 (7 bases). Germline V gene sequence: CDR1 DFQATT, CDR2 SNEGSKA (reference sequence). Trimming left V 3 bases short and J 4 bases short, with 19 bases between. CDR3 length equals 15 residues.

This clonotype has at least ten counts. V usage is TRBV28 and J usage is TRBJ2-2; 9 nucleotides agree with TRBD1. Germline trimming cut 7 bases from V and 3 bases from J; bases unmatched to any gene: 6. CDR1 and CDR2 from the germline V gene are MDHEN and SYDVKM. This CDR3 comprises 15 residues. Written as DNA, the CDR3 is TGTGCCAGCAATGCGGGACAGGGTTACACCGGGGAGCTGTTTTTT. Translating gives CASNAGQGYTGELFF.

This clonotype was seen many times. The CDR3 loop is CSARAQTLGNTIYF. For the CDR3, the DNA is TGCAGTGCTAGAGCACAGACGCTCGGAAACACCATATATTTT. The chain links TRBV20-1 to TRBJ1-3, with unresolved D. The CDR3 consists of 14 residues. Trimming took off 1 base at V and 4 bases at J, with 11 bases between the two ends. Per the germline V gene, CDR1 is DFQATT and CDR2 is SNEGSKA (reference sequence).

This clonotype was detected many times. CDR3 in DNA: TGTGCCAGCGCATTGGACAGAATCTACGAGCAGTACTTC. Its protein is CASALDRIYEQYF. The chain has TRBV6-5 and TRBJ2-7; D is possibly TRBD1 (6 bases). V was trimmed by 8 bases and J by 3 bases, leaving 14 bases between them. Looked up from germline, CDR1 is MNHEY and CDR2 is SVGAGI. CDR3 length: 13 amino acids.

V gene TRBV29-1 combines with J gene TRBJ1-1; possible D gene TRBD1, 5 bases. The CDR3 covers 14 residues. Germline V gives CDR1 SQVTM, CDR2 ANQGSEA. V dropped 8 bases and J dropped 0 bases, with 16 bases sitting between them. The CDR3 loop is CSFWDGALNTEAFF. The CDR3 nucleotides read TGCAGCTTCTGGGACGGTGCCTTGAACACTGAAGCTTTCTTT.

The chain has TRBV10-3 and TRBJ1-4; D gene unclear. V lost 0 bases and J 5 bases, leaving 10 bases between the germline ends. The CDR3 length is 15 residues. Germline V gene data show CDR1 as ENHRY and CDR2 as SYGVKD. The CDR3, as DNA: TGTGCCATCAGTGAGTCAAACCGGGAGAATGAAAAACTGTTTTTT. Its protein product is CAISESNRENEKLFF.

The chain couples TRBV6-2 or TRBV6-3 to TRBJ2-5, with D possibly TRBD2 on 6 matching bases. The V gene lost 8 bases and the J gene lost 1 base, with 17 bases spanning the gap. This CDR3 is built from 15 residues. The germline gives CDR1 MNHEY, CDR2 SVGEGT. The CDR3 spells CASGLLAGPQETQYF. DNA for the CDR3: TGTGCCAGCGGCCTCCTTGCGGGACCCCAAGAGACCCAGTACTTC.

This clonotype showed up many times. This chain links TRBV6-2 or TRBV6-3 with TRBJ2-3; D gene unclear. CDR1 is MNHEY and CDR2 is SVGEGT in the germline V gene. V was shortened by 5 bases and J by 1 base, with 1 base between the two germline ends. The CDR3 consists of 11 residues. The CDR3: CASSRTDTQYF. Here the CDR3 DNA reads TGTGCCAGCAGTCGCACAGATACGCAGTATTTT.

The sample holds a few counts of this clonotype. The rearrangement joins TRBV5-1 to TRBJ2-2, with D tentatively TRBD1 (5 bases). This CDR3 region has 15 residues. V lost 0 bases to trimming and J lost 6 bases, with 12 bases between them. CDR1 and CDR2 (germline): SGHRS, YFSETQ. The CDR3 is CASSLGGWTAGELFF. As DNA, the CDR3 is TGCGCCAGCAGCTTGGGGGGCTGGACCGCCGGGGAGCTGTTTTTT.

This clonotype was detected many times. The V call is TRBV7-9, the J call TRBJ1-1; no reliable D call. The CDR3 loop spans 11 amino acids. CDR1 is SEHNR and CDR2 is FQNEAQ in the germline V gene (reference sequence). Between the trimmed V and J ends, which lost 1 base and 3 bases, there was a span of 0 bases. CDR3 nucleotides: TGTGCCAGCAGCTTAGACACTGAAGCTTTCTTT. Translation: CASSLDTEAFF.

This clonotype occurred a few times. The rearrangement uses TRBV30 and TRBJ2-3; no clear D gene. In germline, CDR1 is GTSNPN, CDR2 SVGIG (reference sequence). V was trimmed by 3 bases and J by 6 bases, leaving 10 bases between them. This CDR3 region has 12 residues. The CDR3, as DNA: TGTGCCTGGAGGAGCTACGCGGATACGCAGTATTTT. Residues: CAWRSYADTQYF.

The sample holds many counts of this clonotype. The chain employs TRBV7-2 and TRBJ2-7; D possibly matches TRBD1 or TRBD2 (5 bases each). CDR3 size: 15 residues. CDR1 is SGHTA, CDR2 FQGNSA, per germline. The ends were cut back, 5 bases at V and 2 bases at J, with 16 bases in the middle. DNA of the CDR3: TGTGCCAGCAGCCCGCCGGGACGTAAGACCTACGAGCAGTACTTC. Its translation: CASSPPGRKTYEQYF.

This clonotype has more than one count but fewer than ten. The rearrangement links TRBV7-2 to TRBJ2-7; 9 bases match TRBD1. V was pared by 1 base and J by 5 bases, with 6 bases of the junction left unmatched. CDR3 size: 15 residues. Germline values: CDR1 SGHTA, CDR2 FQGNSA. In nucleotides, the CDR3 is TGTGCCAGCAGCTTAGGAGGGACAGGGAGGAACGAGCAGTACTTC. This sequence encodes CASSLGGTGRNEQYF.

This clonotype turned up a few times. The genes are TRBV6-6 and TRBJ2-5; 7 nucleotides match TRBD1. The V gene end was trimmed by 6 bases and the J gene end by 2 bases; junction bases not matched to a gene: 3. This CDR3 has 13 residues. Germline values: CDR1 MNHNY, CDR2 SVGAGI (reference sequence). CDR3: CASRRDRQETQYF. The CDR3 DNA is TGTGCCAGCAGGAGGGACAGACAAGAGACCCAGTACTTC.

In this sample, this clonotype turned up a few times. V and J are TRBV5-6 and TRBJ2-2; D ambiguous. This CDR3 is built from 15 residues. V lost 4 bases to trimming and J lost 2 bases, with 12 bases between them. Germline V gene sequence: CDR1 SGHDT, CDR2 YYEEEE. CDR3 sequence reads: CASSLDGRNTGELFF. As DNA, the CDR3 is TGTGCCAGCAGCCTGGACGGACGAAACACCGGGGAGCTGTTTTTT.

At least ten counts were recorded for this clonotype. The gene calls are TRBV4-3 and TRBJ1-2, with D uncertain. The CDR3 has 16 residues. Trimming took off 0 bases at V and 0 bases at J, with 11 bases between the two ends. The V gene's germline CDR1 is LGHNA and CDR2 YSLEER. The CDR3 sequence: CASSQDRGSANYGYTF. CDR3 coding DNA: TGCGCCAGCAGCCAAGATCGCGGCAGCGCTAACTATGGCTACACCTTC.

This clonotype was seen many times. J is TRBJ2-2 and V is TRBV10-2, with 10 bases aligning to TRBD2. Germline V CDR1 and CDR2: WSHSY, SAAADI. The CDR3 is made up of 14 amino acids. V was clipped by 6 bases and J by 8 bases; unmatched bases: 6. The CDR3 DNA sequence: TGCGCCAGCAGCGAAAAGACTAGCGGGGGGGAGCTGTTTTTT. Its translation is CASSEKTSGGELFF.

This clonotype was detected ten times or more. V gene TRBV6-2 or TRBV6-3 combines with J gene TRBJ2-1, with a weak D call TRBD2 (6 bases). The CDR3 is 15 amino acids. V lost 4 bases, J lost 3 bases, and 13 bases lay in between. The germline CDR1 and CDR2 sequences are MNHEY and SVGEGT. For the CDR3, the DNA is TGTGCCAGCAGTTTGGGGGAGGCTGGCTACAATGAGCAGTTCTTC. Encoded protein: CASSLGEAGYNEQFF.

This clonotype was detected only a few times. V is TRBV18 and J is TRBJ2-1; 12 nucleotides match TRBD2. CDR1 and CDR2 (germline): KGHSH, LQKENI. After removal of 0 bases from V and 8 bases from J, the junction contained 5 bases not matched to a gene. The CDR3 runs 16 residues. The CDR3 DNA sequence: TGTGCCAGCTCACCACCGTCACTAGCGGGGGGCGATGAGCAGTTCTTC. Translating it yields CASSPPSLAGGDEQFF.